The present entry profiles one TCR beta chain with its context. Its antigen remains unidentified. Measured with immunoSEQ multiplex PCR; TCRdb has only the in-frame clones, and not every one. Seen here are some 320,000 clones, about 86% observed once, and the top ten hold roughly 1.9%. As for treatment: 19 received Ad26.COV2.S at low or high dose, single or two shots; five or six received placebo; per-sample allocation not given. After the first vaccine or placebo injection, samples were drawn on day 63. Immunization relied on an Ad26 vector, which expressed Wuhan-strain SARS-CoV-2 spike. Germline V gives CDR1 SGHAT, CDR2 FQNNGV. The CDR3 totals 16 residues. Germline trimming cut 5 bases from V and 4 bases from J; bases unmatched to any gene: 6. This sample is part of a study of Ad26.COV2.S vaccination and SARS-CoV-2 variants. Study-wide context: Among those in the COV1001 Ad26.COV2.S trial arm was the donor.

Study conclusions and caveats: Total responses of T cells may have been underestimated by the analyses of TCR breadth and depth.

The rearrangement uses TRBV11-2 and TRBJ2-2; TRBD1 matches at 11 bases. The sample here was peripheral blood, taken in a trial of Ad26.COV2.S vaccine versus placebo. The sequence derives from a person between 18 and 60 years old who received the Ad26.COV2.S COVID-19 vaccine or a placebo. CDR3 in amino acids: CASSRWGTGGTGELFF. CDR3 nucleotide sequence: TGTGCCAGCAGCCGTTGGGGGACAGGGGGCACCGGGGAGCTGTTTTTT.